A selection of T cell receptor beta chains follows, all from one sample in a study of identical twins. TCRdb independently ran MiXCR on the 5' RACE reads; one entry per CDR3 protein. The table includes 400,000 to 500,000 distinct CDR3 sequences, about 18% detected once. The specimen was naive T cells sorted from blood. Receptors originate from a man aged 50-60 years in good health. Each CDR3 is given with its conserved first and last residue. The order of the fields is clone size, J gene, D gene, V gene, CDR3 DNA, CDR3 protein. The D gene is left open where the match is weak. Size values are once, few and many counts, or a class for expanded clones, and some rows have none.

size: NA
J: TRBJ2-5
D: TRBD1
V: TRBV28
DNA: TGTGCCAGCAGGGCCGGGACAGAAGTACAAGAGACCCAGTACTTC
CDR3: CASRAGTEVQETQYF

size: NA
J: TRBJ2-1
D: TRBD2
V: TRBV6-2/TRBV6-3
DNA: TGTGCCAGCAGTTACGGAGGCGGGGGGGCCTATGAGCAGTTCTTC
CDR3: CASSYGGGGAYEQFF

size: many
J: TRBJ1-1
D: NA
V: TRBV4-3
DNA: TGCGCCAGCAGCCAAGAAGCAGGGCTCACTGAAGCTTTCTTT
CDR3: CASSQEAGLTEAFF

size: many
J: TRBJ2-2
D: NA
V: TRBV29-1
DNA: TGCAGCGTTGGCGTGGCGCAGGGGACCGGGGAGCTGTTTTTT
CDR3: CSVGVAQGTGELFF

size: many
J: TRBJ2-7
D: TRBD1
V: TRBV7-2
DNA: TGTGCCAGCAGCTGGGACAGTGACTACGAGCAGTACTTC
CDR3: CASSWDSDYEQYF

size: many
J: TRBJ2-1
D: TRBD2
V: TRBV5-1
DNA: TGCGCCAGCAGCTGGACTAGCGGGAGGGAGGCTTACAATGAGCAGTTCTTC
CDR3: CASSWTSGREAYNEQFF

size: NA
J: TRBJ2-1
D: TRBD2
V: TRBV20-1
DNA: TGCAGTGCTCCCCTCGGTAGCGGGATCAACAATGAGCAGTTCTTC
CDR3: CSAPLGSGINNEQFF

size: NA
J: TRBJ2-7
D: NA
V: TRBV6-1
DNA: TGTGCCAGCAGTCCTTCAATTCGGGGGAGGCCCTACGAGCAGTACTTC
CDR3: CASSPSIRGRPYEQYF

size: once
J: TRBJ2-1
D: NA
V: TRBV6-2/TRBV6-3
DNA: TGTGCCAGCAGACCTACAGCTAACAATGAGCAGTTCTTC
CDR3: CASRPTANNEQFF

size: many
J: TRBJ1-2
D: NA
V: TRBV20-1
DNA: TGCAGTGCTAGACCACAGGGTGATGGCTACACCTTC
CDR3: CSARPQGDGYTF

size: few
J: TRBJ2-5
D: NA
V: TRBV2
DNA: TGTGCCAGCAGGGGACTTTTAGCGCGGCAAGAGACCCAGTACTTC
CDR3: CASRGLLARQETQYF

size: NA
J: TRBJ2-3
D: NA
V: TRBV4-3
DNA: TGCGCCAGCAGCCAGGGACTGACGGGGGAATCAGATACGCAGTATTTT
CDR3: CASSQGLTGESDTQYF

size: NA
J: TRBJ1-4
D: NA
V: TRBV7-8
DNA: TGTGCCAGCAGCTCGCGACAGGCAACTAATGAAAAACTGTTTTTT
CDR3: CASSSRQATNEKLFF

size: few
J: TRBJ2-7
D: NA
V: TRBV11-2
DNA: TGTGCCAGCAGCTTAGTTCGGGACCCCTACGAGCAGTACTTC
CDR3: CASSLVRDPYEQYF

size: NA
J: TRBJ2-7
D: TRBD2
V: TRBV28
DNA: TGTGCCAGCACGGAAGTAGCGGGGGGATCCTACGAGCAGTACTTC
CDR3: CASTEVAGGSYEQYF

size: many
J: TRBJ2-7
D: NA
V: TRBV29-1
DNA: TGCAGCGTCTCGGATGGGGGCGAGCAGTACTTC
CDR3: CSVSDGGEQYF

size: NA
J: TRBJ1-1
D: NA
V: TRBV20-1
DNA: TGCAGTGCTAGAGTACTGGCATACGCTATGAACACTGAAGCTTTCTTT
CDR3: CSARVLAYAMNTEAFF

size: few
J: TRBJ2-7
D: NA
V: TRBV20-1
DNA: TGCAGTGCTCCAGGTCGTCGGGGGCTTTACGAGCAGTACTTC
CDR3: CSAPGRRGLYEQYF

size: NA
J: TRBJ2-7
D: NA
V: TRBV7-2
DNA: TGTGCCAGCAGCTTAGGGAGGGCGAACCTGGTGGCCTACGAGCAGTACTTC
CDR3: CASSLGRANLVAYEQYF

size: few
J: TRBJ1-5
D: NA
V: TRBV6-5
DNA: TGTGCCAGCAGTTCGACAGGCCTCAATCAGCCCCAGCATTTT
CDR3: CASSSTGLNQPQHF

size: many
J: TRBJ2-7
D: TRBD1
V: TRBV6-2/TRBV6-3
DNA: TGTGCCAGCAGTCCCCCGGGGACAGGCTACGAGCAGTACTTC
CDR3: CASSPPGTGYEQYF

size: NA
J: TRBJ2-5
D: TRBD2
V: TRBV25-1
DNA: TGTGCCAGCAGTGAGACCGGACTAGCGGGAGAGTCGTACCAAGAGACCCAGTACTTC
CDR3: CASSETGLAGESYQETQYF

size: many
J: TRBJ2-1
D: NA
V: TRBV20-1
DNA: TGCAGTGCTAGAGCCATAACGGCTCCCGAGGGAGATGAGCAGTTCTTC
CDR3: CSARAITAPEGDEQFF

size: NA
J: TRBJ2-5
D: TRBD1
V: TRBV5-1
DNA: TGCGCCAGCAGCCTAAGCGGACAGGGGTGGGAGACCCAGTACTTC
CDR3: CASSLSGQGWETQYF

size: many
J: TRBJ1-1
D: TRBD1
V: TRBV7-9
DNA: TGTGCCAGCAGCCTACAGGGACAGGGTGGTGAAGCTTTCTTT
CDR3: CASSLQGQGGEAFF

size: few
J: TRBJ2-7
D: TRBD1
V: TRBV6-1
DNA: TGTGCCAGCATCAAAGTGACAGGGATGGCCTACGAGCAGTACTTC
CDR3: CASIKVTGMAYEQYF

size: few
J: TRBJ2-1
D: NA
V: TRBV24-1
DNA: TGTGCCACCAGTGATTTTGGAGCTTCCCCCTACAATGAGCAGTTCTTC
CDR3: CATSDFGASPYNEQFF

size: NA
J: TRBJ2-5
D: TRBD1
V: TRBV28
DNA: TGTGCCAGCAGTTTGAACAGGGGGCAGTGGGAGACCCAGTACTTC
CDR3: CASSLNRGQWETQYF

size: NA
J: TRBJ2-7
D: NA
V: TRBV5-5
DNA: TGTGCCAGCAGCTTGACTCGGAGAAGCAGGGTCAGAAACTACGAGCAGTACTTC
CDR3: CASSLTRRSRVRNYEQYF

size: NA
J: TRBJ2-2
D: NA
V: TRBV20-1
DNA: TGCAGTGCTAGTCCGGATCTACGAGAAACGAACACCGGGGAGCTGTTTTTT
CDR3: CSASPDLRETNTGELFF

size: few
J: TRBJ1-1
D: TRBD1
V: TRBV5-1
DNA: TGCGCCAGCAGTTTCGATCAGGGGGATACTGAAGCTTTCTTT
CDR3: CASSFDQGDTEAFF

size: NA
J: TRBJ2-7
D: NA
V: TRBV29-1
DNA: TGCAGCGTTGTTTCCTACGAGCAGTACTTC
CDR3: CSVVSYEQYF

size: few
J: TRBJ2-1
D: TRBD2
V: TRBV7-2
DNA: TGTGCCAGCAGCATAGCGGGGGCTGAACTTCGGCAGTTCTTC
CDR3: CASSIAGAELRQFF

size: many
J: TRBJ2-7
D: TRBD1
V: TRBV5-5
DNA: TGTGCCAGCAGCTTGGGACAGGGCCTAGGCGAGCAGTACTTC
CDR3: CASSLGQGLGEQYF

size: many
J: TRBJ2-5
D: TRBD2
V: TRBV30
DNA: TGTGCCTGGAGTAGGACTAGCGGAGAGACCCAGTACTTC
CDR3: CAWSRTSGETQYF

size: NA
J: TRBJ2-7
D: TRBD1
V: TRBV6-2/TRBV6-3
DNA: TGTGCCAGCAGTTACGCCAGGGGGCGTGAGCAGTACTTC
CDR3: CASSYARGREQYF

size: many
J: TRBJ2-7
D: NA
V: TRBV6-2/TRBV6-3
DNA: TGTGCCAGCAATAAACGTGAGTCGGCGGTCTTAGGAAGGTACGAGCAGTACTTC
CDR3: CASNKRESAVLGRYEQYF

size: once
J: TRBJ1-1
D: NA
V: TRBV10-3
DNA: TGTGCCATCAGTGAGTCGGGAGCGGGGAGCGCAGCTTTCTTT
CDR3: CAISESGAGSAAFF

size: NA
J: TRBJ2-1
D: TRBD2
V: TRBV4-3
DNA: TGCGCCAGCAGCCAGGGGACTAGCCTTGAGCAGTTCTTC
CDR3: CASSQGTSLEQFF

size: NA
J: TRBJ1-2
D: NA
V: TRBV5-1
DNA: TGCGCCAGCAGCTTGGATTCAGGGACGAACTATGGCTACACCTTC
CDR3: CASSLDSGTNYGYTF

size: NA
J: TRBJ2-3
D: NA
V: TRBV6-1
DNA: TGTGCCAGCAGTGCACAGGCCCGCACAGATACGCAGTATTTT
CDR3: CASSAQARTDTQYF

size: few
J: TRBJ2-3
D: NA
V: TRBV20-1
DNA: TGCAGTGCTAGCCATATCGGCGGCCCCACAGATACGCAGTATTTT
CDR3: CSASHIGGPTDTQYF

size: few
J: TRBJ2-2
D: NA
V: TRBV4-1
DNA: TGCGCCAGCAGCCAAGATCCGGGGGATAGCGGGGAGCTGTTTTTT
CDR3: CASSQDPGDSGELFF

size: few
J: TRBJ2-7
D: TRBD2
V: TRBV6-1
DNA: TGTGCCAGCAGTACCCCGACTAGCGGGAGGATTGGCGAGCAGTACTTC
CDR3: CASSTPTSGRIGEQYF

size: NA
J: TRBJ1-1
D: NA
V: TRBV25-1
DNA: TGTGCCAGCAGTGAATACGGGGGTTCCACTGAAGCTTTCTTT
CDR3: CASSEYGGSTEAFF

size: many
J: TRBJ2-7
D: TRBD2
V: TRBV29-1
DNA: TGCAGCGTTGGCGGACTAGCGGGGGGCTACGAGCAGTACTTC
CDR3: CSVGGLAGGYEQYF

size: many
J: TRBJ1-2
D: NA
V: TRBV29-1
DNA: TGCAGCGCTGTCGTGCGTAATCCTGGAAACTATGGCTACACCTTC
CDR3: CSAVVRNPGNYGYTF

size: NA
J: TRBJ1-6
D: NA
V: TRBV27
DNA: TGTGCCAGCAGTTCGAGACACCTTGGTTCACCCCTCCACTTT
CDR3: CASSSRHLGSPLHF

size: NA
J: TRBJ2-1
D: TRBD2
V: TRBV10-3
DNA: TGTGCCATCAGTGCTAGCGGGGGGGCCTTTCTTGTCTCCAATGAGCAGTTCTTC
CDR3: CAISASGGAFLVSNEQFF

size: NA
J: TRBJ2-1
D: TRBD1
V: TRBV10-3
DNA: TGTGCCATCAGGGACAGGGGAAGCTCCTACAATGAGCAGTTCTTC
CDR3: CAIRDRGSSYNEQFF

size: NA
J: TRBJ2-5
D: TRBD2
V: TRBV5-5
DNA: TGTGCCAGCAGTCCCGGGACTAGGGTCCACCAGTACCAAGAGACCCAGTACTTC
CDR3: CASSPGTRVHQYQETQYF

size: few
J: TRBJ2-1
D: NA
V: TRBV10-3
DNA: TGTGCCATCAGTGAGCCGTTAACGGGAGTCTATGGTAATGAGCAGTTCTTC
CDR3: CAISEPLTGVYGNEQFF

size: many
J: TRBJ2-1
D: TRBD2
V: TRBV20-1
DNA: TGCAGTGCCTTTCCGGGACTAGCGGGGGGTTACGAGTTCTTC
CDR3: CSAFPGLAGGYEFF

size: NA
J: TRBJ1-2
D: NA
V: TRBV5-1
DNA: TGCGCCAGCAGCCGTTCCTCAGGGGCCGGCTACACCTTC
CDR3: CASSRSSGAGYTF

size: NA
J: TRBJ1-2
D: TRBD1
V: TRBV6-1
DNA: TGTGCCAGCAGCACGGGACAGGGTACGGGTGGCTACACCTTC
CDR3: CASSTGQGTGGYTF

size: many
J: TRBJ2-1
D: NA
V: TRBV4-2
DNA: TGTGCCAGCAGCCAAGATCGGCGGGACTCGCCGCTTTTC
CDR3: CASSQDRRDSPLF

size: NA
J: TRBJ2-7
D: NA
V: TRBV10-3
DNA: TGTGCCATCAGTGAAGACGGGGCCTACGAGCAGTACTTC
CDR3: CAISEDGAYEQYF

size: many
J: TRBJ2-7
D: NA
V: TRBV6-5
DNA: TGTGCCAGCAGTTCCACAGGGACGGGTGAGCAGTACTTC
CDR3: CASSSTGTGEQYF